This T cell receptor beta chain was identified during a study of T cells expressing NK-cell markers. The overall study: Source material for TCR beta repertoires consisted of sorted CD3+CD56+NKG2C+, CD3+CD56+NKG2C- and CD3+CD56-NKG2C+ T cells. The eight sequenced donors comprised seven who were HCMV-seropositive and one who was seronegative. The study's findings and limits: CD8+ T cells in 5 to 7 donors included dominant NKG2C+ clonotypes at 1.0-7.0%.

TCRdb processed the 5' RACE reads again and assigns one entry to each CDR3 protein, with no DNA. The listing contains about 160,000 distinct CDR3 sequences. As for this clonotype: Its antigen is undetermined.

This CDR3 is 16 amino acids long. The germline gives CDR1 SGDLS, CDR2 YYNGEE. The sequenced material came from blood T cells: a sorted CD56 or NKG2C T cell subset, CD4+ or CD8+ T cells, or bulk PBMC T cells (not recorded which). The chain joins TRBV9 to TRBJ1-2. The source is a woman between 18 and 70 years old in good health. The CDR3 reads CASSVAQVAGPGGYTF.